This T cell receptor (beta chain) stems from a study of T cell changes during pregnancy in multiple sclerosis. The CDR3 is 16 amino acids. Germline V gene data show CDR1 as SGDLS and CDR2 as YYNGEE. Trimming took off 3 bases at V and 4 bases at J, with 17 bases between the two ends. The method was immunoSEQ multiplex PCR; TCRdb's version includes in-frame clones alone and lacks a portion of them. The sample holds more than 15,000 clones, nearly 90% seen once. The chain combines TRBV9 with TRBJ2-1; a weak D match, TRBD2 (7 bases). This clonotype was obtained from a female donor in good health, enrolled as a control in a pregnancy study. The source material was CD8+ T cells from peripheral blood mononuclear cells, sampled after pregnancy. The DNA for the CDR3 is TGTGCCAGCAGCGGGGGGGGGCTAGCGGCGTACAATGAGCAGTTCTTC. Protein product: CASSGGGLAAYNEQFF.